The 20 T cell receptor beta chains below come from one sample, sequenced in a study of blood T cells in healthy people across ages. Alongside a J-beta primer mix, a sample-barcoded 5' primer served in a second PCR lasting about 7 to 11 cycles. TCRdb reprocessed the 5' RACE reads via MiXCR and lists one record per CDR3 protein. The table lists about a million distinct CDR3 sequences, roughly 50% of them singletons. Sequenced sample: blood. These receptors came from a man aged 25-45 years in good health.

This chain connects TRBV5-1 to TRBJ2-5; a weak D match, TRBD1 (6 bases). This CDR3 spans 14 amino acids. From germline, CDR1 is SGHRS and CDR2 YFSETQ. The V end lost 5 bases, the J end lost 2 bases, and 13 bases lay between the germline ends. CDR3 nucleotide sequence: TGCGCCAGCAGAACACAGGGAGCGCAAGAGACCCAGTACTTC. Encoded protein: CASRTQGAQETQYF. Supplemented by reference TRBV5-1 and TRBJ2-5, the full variable domain reads KAGVTQTPRYLIKTRGQQVTLSCSPISGHRSVSWYQQTPGQGLQFLFEYFSETQRNKGNFPGRFSGRQFSNSRSEMNVSTLELGDSALYLCASRTQGAQETQYFGPGTRLLVL.

The rearrangement joins TRBV2 to TRBJ2-4; TRBD2 agrees at 7 bases. J was trimmed by 3 bases and V by 8 bases; bases with no gene match: 13. The CDR3 has 16 amino acids. Germline CDR1 is SNHLY and CDR2 is FYNNEI. The CDR3 DNA sequence: TGTGCCAGCGGGGGTCAGAGGGAGGGGAGCAAAAACATTCAGTACTTC. This gives the protein CASGGQREGSKNIQYF. The entire variable domain, with the rest obtained from reference TRBV2 and TRBJ2-4, is as follows: EPEVTQTPSHQVTQMGQEVILRCVPISNHLYFYWYRQILGQKVEFLVSFYNNEISEKSEIFDDQFSVERPDGSNFTLKIRSTKLEDSAMYFCASGGQREGSKNIQYFGAGTRLSVL.

This clonotype appeared a single time. This chain connects TRBV4-2 to TRBJ2-1, with 14 bases lining up with TRBD2. The CDR3 runs 17 residues. V lost 2 bases to trimming and J lost 7 bases; unmatched junction nucleotides: 7. CDR1 is LGHNA and CDR2 is YNFKEQ in the germline V gene. The CDR3 DNA reads TGTGCCAGCAGCCAATCGACTAGCGGGGGGGCTCGAAATGAGCAGTTCTTC. Translating gives CASSQSTSGGARNEQFF.

The rearrangement links TRBV21-1 to TRBJ2-1; TRBD1 was called by the table and not checked on the DNA. TRBV21-1 is recorded as a pseudogene. The CDR3 extends over 15 amino acids. For the CDR3, the DNA is TGTGCCAGCAGCAAAGAGGGGGGTCCCTACAATGAGCAGTTCTTC. This sequence encodes CASSKEGGPYNEQFF.

The chain has TRBV7-2 and TRBJ2-3; a weak D match, TRBD2 (6 bases). Trimming removed 3 bases from V and 6 bases from J, with 19 bases in between. The length of the CDR3 is 16 residues. Germline lookup yields CDR1 SGHTA and CDR2 FQGNSA. CDR3: CASSFSFGGGGDTQYF. The CDR3 bases are TGTGCCAGCAGCTTCTCTTTCGGGGGTGGGGGGGATACGCAGTATTTT. Looking up the rest from reference TRBV7-2 and TRBJ2-3 gives the full variable domain: GAGVSQSPSNKVTEKGKDVELRCDPISGHTALYWYRQSLGQGLEFLIYFQGNSAPDKSGLPSDRFSAERTGGSVSTLTIQRTQQEDSAVYLCASSFSFGGGGDTQYFGPGTRLTVL.

The CDR3: CASSFVGANTEAFF. In DNA, the CDR3 is TGTGCCAGCAGTTTTGTAGGGGCGAACACTGAAGCTTTCTTT. The chain links TRBV6-2 or TRBV6-3 to TRBJ1-1, with D possibly being TRBD1 (5 bases). Trimming removed 4 bases from V and 1 base from J, with 10 bases in between. CDR3 size: 14 residues. Germline values: CDR1 MNHEY, CDR2 SVGEGT.

This chain uses TRBV7-9 with TRBJ2-3; D might be TRBD1 (6 bases). The CDR3 covers 18 residues. Per the germline V gene, CDR1 is SEHNR and CDR2 is FQNEAQ (reference sequence). The germline V and J ends were trimmed by 5 bases and 0 bases, with 21 bases remaining between them. The CDR3 DNA sequence: TGTGCCAGCAGCCCTCCACCTCACAGGGTCTCTAGCACAGATACGCAGTATTTT. Protein: CASSPPPHRVSSTDTQYF.

Only a few counts were recorded for this clonotype. In DNA, the CDR3 is TGTGCCAGCAGCCAAGGTGATAGACGGGGGGGCCCGGCAGATACGCAGTATTTT. As protein: CASSQGDRRGGPADTQYF. The chain recombines TRBV4-2 with TRBJ2-3, with TRBD2 identical over 8 bases. The J segment lost 4 bases and the V segment lost 1 base, leaving 13 bases of the junction unmatched. Germline V lookup: CDR1 LGHNA, CDR2 YNFKEQ. The CDR3 sequence is 18 residues long.

This clonotype has just one count. The rearrangement links TRBV20-1 to TRBJ2-7; no firm D call. CDR1 is DFQATT and CDR2 is SNEGSKA in the germline V gene (reference sequence). This CDR3 comprises 13 residues. Trimming took 0 bases from V and 2 from J, leaving 8 bases between them. This CDR3 reads CSARDGSAYEQYF. The CDR3 DNA is TGCAGTGCTAGAGACGGGTCCGCCTACGAGCAGTACTTC.

This clonotype has only a few counts. The chain uses TRBV28 and TRBJ2-5; D gene uncertain. The germline V and J ends were trimmed by 6 bases and 2 bases, with 10 bases remaining between them. The germline CDR1 and CDR2 sequences are MDHEN and SYDVKM. The CDR3 extends over 13 amino acids. CDR3 sequence: CASRWAVQETQYF. The CDR3 DNA follows: TGTGCCAGCAGATGGGCCGTTCAAGAGACCCAGTACTTC.

The CDR3 DNA follows: TGTGCCAGCAGTTTGCCTCAGGGGGCGGCCACAGATACGCAGTATTTT. This codes for CASSLPQGAATDTQYF. The genes are TRBV28 and TRBJ2-3; 8 bases are shared with TRBD1. CDR3 length: 16 amino acids. CDR1 is MDHEN and CDR2 is SYDVKM in the germline V gene. Trimming at V came to 3 bases and at J to 2 bases, leaving 7 bases not matched to a gene.

The chain couples TRBV7-9 to TRBJ2-7, with D unresolved. V was pared by 4 bases and J by 3 bases, with 10 bases between. The CDR3 is 13 residues long. Germline V gene lookup returns CDR1 SEHNR and CDR2 FQNEAQ (reference sequence). CDR3 coding DNA: TGTGCCAGCAGCTGTGACCGATACTACGAGCAGTACTTC. Protein sequence: CASSCDRYYEQYF.

The V and J genes are TRBV4-1 and TRBJ2-7, with 8 bases matching TRBD1. Per germline, CDR1 MGHRA and CDR2 YSYEKL. This CDR3 has 15 residues. The V gene end was trimmed by 0 bases and the J gene end by 5 bases; junction bases not matched to a gene: 6. In nucleotides, the CDR3 is TGCGCCAGCAGCCAAGAAGGGGACAGGCCTCACGAGCAGTACTTC. Amino acid sequence: CASSQEGDRPHEQYF.

This clonotype has just a few counts. V usage is TRBV4-3 and J usage is TRBJ1-6, with D uncertain. Trimming left V 1 base short and J 11 bases short, with 9 bases between. Germline V gives CDR1 LGHNA, CDR2 YSLEER. This CDR3 comprises 13 residues. The CDR3 nucleotides are TGCGCCAGCAGCCAAGCGAACGTTCCACCCCTCCACTTT. Protein product: CASSQANVPPLHF.

The rearrangement uses TRBV28 and TRBJ2-7; 7 bases are shared with TRBD1. The J call may be wrong; the DNA end is better matched by TRBJ2-5. Germline lookup yields CDR1 MDHEN and CDR2 SYDVKM. The length of the CDR3 is 15 residues. For the CDR3, the DNA is TGTGCCAGCAGTGGGGAGAGGGGGCTACGGGAGACCCAGTACTTC. This encodes CASSGERGLRETQYF.

The chain employs TRBV24-1 and TRBJ1-2; possible D gene TRBD1, 5 bases. Germline CDR1 is KGHDR and CDR2 is SFDVKD. This CDR3 has 13 amino acids. V dropped 6 bases and J dropped 0 bases, with 7 bases sitting between them. The CDR3 nucleotides read TGTGCCACCAGTCCACAGGCTAACTATGGCTACACCTTC. The encoded protein is CATSPQANYGYTF.

Of note for this clonotype: A much larger clonotype is one base distant, so this may be a read error. This sequence joins TRBV6-1 and TRBJ2-3; 7 bases are a match to TRBD1. Germline V gene lookup returns CDR1 MNHNS and CDR2 SASEGT. The CDR3 extends over 13 amino acids. The CDR3 bases are TGTGTCAGTACCCAGGGGGACACAGATACGCAGTATTTT. As protein: CVSTQGDTDTQYF.

The rearrangement links TRBV5-4 to TRBJ1-2; D is perhaps TRBD1 (6 bases). The CDR3 is 15 residues long. The V and J ends lost 1 base and 6 bases respectively, with 16 bases between them. Germline V CDR1 and CDR2: SGHNT, YYREEE (reference sequence). This CDR3 reads CASSLRQGTSDGYTF. Written as DNA, the CDR3 is TGTGCCAGCAGCTTGCGTCAGGGGACGTCGGATGGCTACACCTTC.

The chain recombines TRBV12-3 or TRBV12-4 with TRBJ2-3; either TRBD1 or TRBD2 may supply D (5 bases each). The V gene lost 3 bases and the J gene lost 4 bases, with 11 bases spanning the gap. The CDR3 is made up of 14 amino acids. The CDR3 sequence: CASSFEGSPDTQYF. Written as DNA, the CDR3 is TGTGCCAGCAGTTTTGAGGGGAGCCCAGATACGCAGTATTTT.

This clonotype was counted a few times. The genes are TRBV5-1 and TRBJ2-7; D gene unclear. CDR1 is SGHRS and CDR2 is YFSETQ in the germline V gene. The V end lost 0 bases, the J end lost 5 bases, and 9 bases lay between the germline ends. The CDR3 is made up of 13 amino acids. The CDR3 reads CASSLDLGNEQYF. The CDR3 nucleotides read TGCGCCAGCAGCTTGGATCTAGGGAACGAGCAGTACTTC. The full variable domain, its missing parts supplied by reference TRBV5-1 and TRBJ2-7, is KAGVTQTPRYLIKTRGQQVTLSCSPISGHRSVSWYQQTPGQGLQFLFEYFSETQRNKGNFPGRFSGRQFSNSRSEMNVSTLELGDSALYLCASSLDLGNEQYFGPGTRLTVT.